The entry below describes one TCR beta chain. These data are taken from a study of Ad26.COV2.S vaccination and SARS-CoV-2 variants. The CDR3 consists of 13 residues. Trimming left V 3 bases short and J 2 bases short, with 7 bases between. Germline CDR1 reads KGHSH; CDR2 reads LQKENI. Clones were sequenced by immunoSEQ multiplex PCR, and TCRdb holds only the in-frame ones, with some missing. The data show fewer than 150,000 clones, 86% seen once. The source was peripheral blood, collected after recovery from COVID-19. The chain combines TRBV18 with TRBJ1-2; D is perhaps TRBD1 (6 bases). This receptor was taken from a human donor who had recovered from COVID-19. The CDR3: CASSPDRNYGYTF. The CDR3 region has the DNA TGTGCCAGCTCACCGGACAGAAACTATGGCTACACCTTC.